This TCR beta chain comes out of a study of blood T cell repertoires in COVID-19. On the study more broadly: T cells, B-cell-depleted T cells, or PBMCs provided the cDNA or gDNA that served as material.

V was clipped by 4 bases and J by 8 bases, with 12 bases between them. This CDR3 has 13 amino acids. Germline lookup yields CDR1 GTSNPN and CDR2 SVGIG (reference sequence). As originally analysed: By means of reference gene primer amplification, nucleated cell counts were estimated. Sequencing used immunoSEQ multiplex PCR; TCRdb keeps in-frame clones, though not all of them. V and J calls and clone size are given by that table; D and trimming were obtained from the DNA. In the table there are approximately 250,000 clones, 80% to 90% of which are singletons. This clone has just a few counts. The V and J genes are TRBV30 and TRBJ1-6; possibly TRBD1 for D (6 bases). Material for sequencing was peripheral blood. The TCR sequence derives from a man between 35 and 55 years old who had recovered from COVID-19. The chain's CDR3 is CAWTTGSHSPLHF. CDR3 coding DNA: TGTGCCTGGACAACAGGGTCCCATTCACCCCTCCACTTT.